This TCR beta chain was observed in a study of blood T cell repertoires in COVID-19. Study details: COVID-19 samples, acute and convalescent, were from the United States, Italy and Spain.

Germline CDR1 is SGDLS and CDR2 is YYNGEE. V lost 0 bases and J 2 bases, leaving 7 bases between the germline ends. The CDR3 covers 14 residues. Original processing methods: Amplification from reference gene primers served as the basis for estimated nucleated cell counts. Produced via immunoSEQ multiplex PCR; TCRdb's table is partial and in-frame only. The D gene and trimming were derived from the DNA, and the V and J assignments and clone size from that table. Of 200,000 to 300,000 clones in the sample, just under 90% are singletons; the top ten hold 3.5% to 4.5%. The receptor was derived from a woman aged 30 to 39 with acute COVID-19. The V gene is TRBV9, the J gene TRBJ2-3; tentatively, D is TRBD2 (5 bases). Specimen: PBMCs or T cells enriched from blood (not recorded which). CDR3 bases: TGTGCCAGCAGCGTAGCTAGCCTCACAGATACGCAGTATTTT. Amino acid sequence: CASSVASLTDTQYF.